One sample yielded the 25 T cell receptor beta chains listed below, sequenced in a study of OX40 agonist ivuxolimab in advanced cancers. The method behind the library was the immunoSEQ multiplex PCR assay. Sourced from immuneACCESS, this table was stored by TCRdb with only in-frame sequences that have V and J called. A share of the clones is absent; for the studies checked, an unresolved V gene accounts for under half, and the remainder has no known explanation. The sample includes roughly 42,000 clones, with 65% to 90% observed a single time. Around 10% of the sample goes to the ten largest clones. The source material was CD4+ or CD8+ T cells sorted from blood, sampled in a trial of the OX40 agonist ivuxolimab. The receptors stem from an adult with an advanced solid tumor such as melanoma, head and neck, liver or kidney cancer.

This clone was recorded only once. The chain links TRBV9 to TRBJ1-3, with D possibly TRBD1 on 5 matching bases. V was trimmed by 3 bases and J by 0 bases, leaving 7 bases between them. In germline, CDR1 is SGDLS, CDR2 YYNGEE. The CDR3 covers 14 residues. CDR3 sequence: CASSAGISGNTIYF. Here the CDR3 DNA reads TGTGCCAGCAGCGCAGGGATCTCTGGAAACACCATATATTTT.

The chain joins TRBV11-2 to TRBJ2-1; 8 positions match TRBD2. The CDR3 runs 15 residues. The V segment lost 3 bases and the J segment 1 base; nucleotides outside the gene matches: 2. In germline, CDR1 is SGHAT, CDR2 FQNNGV. In DNA form, the CDR3 reads TGTGCCAGCAGCTTCACTAGCGGATCCTACAATGAGCAGTTCTTC. As protein: CASSFTSGSYNEQFF.

The chain couples TRBV7-6 to TRBJ2-7; maybe TRBD1 (6 bases). Germline assignment: CDR1 SGHVS and CDR2 FNYEAQ. CDR3 length: 15 residues. V dropped 5 bases and J dropped 0 bases, with 14 bases sitting between them. The CDR3 is CASSNRRDNSYEQYF. CDR3 DNA sequence: TGTGCCAGCAGCAATAGACGGGACAACTCCTACGAGCAGTACTTC.

The J gene is TRBJ2-7, the V gene TRBV6-6; no firm D call. CDR3 size: 13 residues. Germline lookup yields CDR1 MNHNY and CDR2 SVGAGI (reference sequence). The ends were cut back, 5 bases at V and 2 bases at J, with 10 bases in the middle. The CDR3 nucleotides read TGTGCCAGCAGTCACAGTACCGCCTACGAGCAGTACTTC. This codes for CASSHSTAYEQYF.

V and J are TRBV7-9 and TRBJ2-1; maybe TRBD2 (5 bases). Germline CDR1 and CDR2: SEHNR and FQNEAQ (reference sequence). The CDR3 extends over 12 amino acids. V lost 4 bases and J lost 6, with 7 bases in between. As DNA, the CDR3 is TGTGCCAGCAGCTCCCGGGGCAATGAGCAGTTCTTC. This encodes CASSSRGNEQFF. Combining the CDR3 with reference TRBV7-9 and TRBJ2-1 gives the whole variable domain DTGVSQNPRHKITKRGQNVTFRCDPISEHNRLYWYRQTLGQGPEFLTYFQNEAQLEKSRLLSDRFSAERPKGSFSTLEIQRTEQGDSAMYLCASSSRGNEQFFGPGTRLTVL.

This chain connects TRBV28 to TRBJ2-3, with TRBD2 identical over 11 bases. The CDR3 is 15 residues long. V lost 6 bases, J lost 5 bases, and 7 bases stayed unmatched. CDR1 is MDHEN and CDR2 is SYDVKM in the germline V gene. CDR3 nucleotide sequence: TGTGCCAGCAGACCCCTAGCGGGAGGAGGAGATACGCAGTATTTT. Translating it yields CASRPLAGGGDTQYF.

The V call is TRBV7-2, the J call TRBJ2-1; TRBD2 matches at 7 bases. CDR3 length: 15 residues. Germline values: CDR1 SGHTA, CDR2 FQGNSA. V was clipped by 6 bases and J by 0 bases; unmatched bases: 5. CDR3 sequence: CASRQLASSYNEQFF. The CDR3 DNA reads TGTGCCAGCAGACAACTAGCGAGCTCCTACAATGAGCAGTTCTTC.

The rearrangement links TRBV27 to TRBJ1-5, with TRBD1 as a possible D gene (5 bases). Per the germline V gene, CDR1 is MNHEY and CDR2 is SMNVEV (reference sequence). The CDR3 consists of 15 residues. Deletions cut 8 bases from V and 0 bases from J, with 14 bases between. The CDR3 loop is CASANRPNSNQPQHF. The DNA for the CDR3 is TGTGCCAGCGCCAACAGGCCAAATAGCAATCAGCCCCAGCATTTT.

This chain uses TRBV9 with TRBJ2-3, with D unclear. Trimming pared 0 bases from V and 2 bases from J, leaving 13 bases between. This CDR3 has 16 amino acids. From germline, CDR1 is SGDLS and CDR2 YYNGEE. The CDR3 DNA follows: TGTGCCAGCAGCGTAGCTGCCCAGAGGTTCACAGATACGCAGTATTTT. Protein: CASSVAAQRFTDTQYF. The entire variable domain, with the rest obtained from reference TRBV9 and TRBJ2-3, is as follows: DSGVTQTPKHLITATGQRVTLRCSPRSGDLSVYWYQQSLDQGLQFLIQYYNGEERAKGNILERFSAQQFPDLHSELNLSSLELGDSALYFCASSVAAQRFTDTQYFGPGTRLTVL.

V is TRBV4-1 and J is TRBJ2-2; 9 bases map to TRBD2. The trim removed 5 bases at V and 2 bases at J, leaving 15 bases unmatched. The length of the CDR3 is 19 residues. Germline CDR1 MGHRA, CDR2 YSYEKL. CDR3 nucleotides: TGCGCCAGCAGCTCCTCGGGTAGCGGGGGCCTCCCAAACACCGGGGAGCTGTTTTTT. Translated, it gives CASSSSGSGGLPNTGELFF.

The chain recombines TRBV28 with TRBJ2-2, with a weak D call TRBD1 (5 bases). Per the germline V gene, CDR1 is MDHEN and CDR2 is SYDVKM. V was cut by 3 bases and J by 4 bases, with 24 bases left in between. The CDR3 consists of 19 residues. For the CDR3, the DNA is TGTGCCAGCAGTTTGATCAGGGCATCCAATAACCGTGCCACCGGGGAGCTGTTTTTT. Protein product: CASSLIRASNNRATGELFF.

In its sample, this clone was seen a few times. The V and J genes are TRBV7-3 and TRBJ1-2; D not resolved. Germline V gives CDR1 SGHTA, CDR2 FQGTGA. The V gene lost 5 bases and the J gene lost 8 bases, with 15 bases spanning the gap. The CDR3 is 13 amino acids. CDR3 sequence reads: CASSVTPRGGYTF. CDR3 in DNA: TGTGCCAGCAGCGTCACACCCCGCGGGGGCTACACCTTC.

This clone has a single count. The V and J genes are TRBV4-3 and TRBJ2-1, with TRBD2 matching over 10 bases. This CDR3 comprises 18 residues. Germline V gene lookup returns CDR1 LGHNA and CDR2 YSLEER. With 4 bases clipped from V and 2 bases from J, the junction kept 11 bases outside the gene matches. CDR3 residues: CASSLGLANSGPYNEQFF. The CDR3 DNA is TGCGCCAGCAGCCTGGGACTAGCGAATTCTGGTCCCTACAATGAGCAGTTCTTC.

This chain joins TRBV29-1 and TRBJ2-3; TRBD1 might be the D (6 bases). From germline, CDR1 is SQVTM and CDR2 ANQGSEA. The V and J ends lost 4 bases and 7 bases respectively, with 21 bases between them. The CDR3 sequence is 15 residues long. The CDR3 loop is CSVGGLLDWGHTQYF. The CDR3 DNA is TGCAGCGTTGGTGGACTGCTCGACTGGGGGCATACGCAGTATTTT.

The genes are TRBV7-9 and TRBJ1-4; 11 bases are a match to TRBD1. The germline V gene has CDR1 SEHNR and CDR2 FQNEAQ (reference sequence). The CDR3 contains 15 residues. The ends lost 1 base at V and 6 bases at J; junction bases unmatched: 1. The CDR3 here is CASSLVGQGDEKLFF. The CDR3 nucleotides read TGTGCCAGCAGCTTAGTGGGACAGGGGGATGAAAAACTGTTTTTT.

The rearrangement uses TRBV5-1 and TRBJ1-4, with D hard to call. V was shortened by 4 bases and J by 0 bases, with 10 bases between the two germline ends. CDR1 is SGHRS, CDR2 YFSETQ, per germline. CDR3 size: 15 residues. As DNA, the CDR3 is TGCGCCAGCAGCCAGGAGGTTGCAACTAATGAAAAACTGTTTTTT. Its protein is CASSQEVATNEKLFF.

The chain joins TRBV4-2 to TRBJ1-6, with 9 bases that match TRBD1. Germline CDR1 reads LGHNA; CDR2 reads YNFKEQ. The CDR3 is 16 residues long. The V and J ends lost 3 bases and 5 bases, in that order; junction bases with no gene match: 5. CDR3 protein: CASSHRTGEDNSPLHF. In DNA form, the CDR3 reads TGTGCCAGCAGCCATAGGACAGGGGAGGATAATTCACCCCTCCACTTT.

Concerning this clone: A clone one base away is much larger, so this may be a read error. V and J are TRBV5-8 and TRBJ1-6; TRBD1 is a possible D gene (6 bases). Germline V gives CDR1 SGHTS, CDR2 YDEGEE. V lost 2 bases and J 0 bases, leaving 18 bases between the germline ends. The CDR3 sequence is 19 residues long. This CDR3 is CASSFGSRQENSYNSPLHF. CDR3 nucleotide sequence: TGTGCCAGCAGCTTTGGTAGTCGACAGGAGAACTCCTATAATTCACCCCTCCACTTT.

This clone was observed once. This chain links TRBV27 with TRBJ2-5; D is undetermined. The length of the CDR3 is 17 residues. Trimming pared 6 bases from V and 4 bases from J, leaving 24 bases between. Per the germline V gene, CDR1 is MNHEY and CDR2 is SMNVEV (reference sequence). CDR3 DNA sequence: TGTGCCAGCAGCAAAGACCCACGGCAGGCTTACCGAGAGACCCAGTACTTC. It yields the protein CASSKDPRQAYRETQYF.

The chain employs TRBV28 and TRBJ2-3; 10 bases line up with TRBD2. Per the germline V gene, CDR1 is MDHEN and CDR2 is SYDVKM. The CDR3 has 17 residues. Trimming cost V 4 bases and J 5 bases; bases outside gene matches: 12. This chain's CDR3 is CASSYPTSGGALDTQYF. CDR3 in DNA: TGTGCCAGCAGTTACCCCACCAGCGGGGGGGCCCTAGATACGCAGTATTTT.

The chain employs TRBV7-6 and TRBJ2-1, with unresolved D. Germline CDR1 reads SGHVS; CDR2 reads FNYEAQ. CDR3 length equals 15 residues. Trimming removed 2 bases at V and 0 bases at J, with 8 bases between. The CDR3 DNA follows: TGTGCCAGCAGCTTAAGAAAGAGCTCCTACAATGAGCAGTTCTTC. Translated: CASSLRKSSYNEQFF.

This rearrangement joins TRBV4-1 to TRBJ2-3; 8 bases fit TRBD2. Germline V gives CDR1 MGHRA, CDR2 YSYEKL. The CDR3 contains 18 residues. Germline trimming cut 0 bases from V and 0 bases from J; bases unmatched to any gene: 8. DNA for the CDR3: TGCGCCAGCAGCCAAGAGTGGACAGCGGGGGTGAGCACAGATACGCAGTATTTT. The encoded protein is CASSQEWTAGVSTDTQYF.

The V gene is TRBV7-9, the J gene TRBJ1-2; D might be TRBD1 (6 bases). Trimming shortened V by 0 bases and J by 2 bases, and 7 bases separated the two germline ends. The CDR3 length is 14 residues. Looked up from germline, CDR1 is SEHNR and CDR2 is FQNEAQ (reference sequence). The CDR3 nucleotides read TGTGCCAGCAGCTTAGCAACAGGGAACTATGGCTACACCTTC. This encodes CASSLATGNYGYTF.

The chain's CDR3 is CASSVEVTANTGELFF. CDR3 DNA: TGTGCCAGCAGCGTAGAAGTGACAGCGAACACCGGGGAGCTGTTTTTT. This chain links TRBV9 with TRBJ2-2; D might be TRBD1 (5 bases). Germline CDR1 and CDR2: SGDLS and YYNGEE. This CDR3 is built from 16 residues. Deletions cut 0 bases from V and 0 bases from J, with 9 bases between.

Remarks on this clone: The same CDR3 arises from other DNA sequences in this sample as well. The CDR3 coding sequence is TGTGCCAGCAGTTACTCGGGGGGAGGTCAGCCCCAGCATTTT. It encodes CASSYSGGGQPQHF. V usage is TRBV6-6 and J usage is TRBJ1-5, with D possibly being TRBD1 (5 bases). V lost 0 bases, J lost 6 bases, and 9 bases lay in between. Per germline, CDR1 MNHNY and CDR2 SVGAGI (reference sequence). The CDR3 length is 14 residues.